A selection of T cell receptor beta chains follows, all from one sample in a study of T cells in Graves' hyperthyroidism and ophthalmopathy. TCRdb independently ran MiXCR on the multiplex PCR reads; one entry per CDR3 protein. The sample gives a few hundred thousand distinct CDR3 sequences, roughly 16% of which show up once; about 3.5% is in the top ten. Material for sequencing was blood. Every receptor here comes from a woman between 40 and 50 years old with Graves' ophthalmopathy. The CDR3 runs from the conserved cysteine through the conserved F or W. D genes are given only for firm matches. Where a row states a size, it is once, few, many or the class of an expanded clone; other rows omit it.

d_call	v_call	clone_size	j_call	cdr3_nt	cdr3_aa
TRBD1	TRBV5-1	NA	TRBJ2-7	TGCGCCAGCAGCTTGTGGGGGGGGACAGGGGGAGTCTCCTACGAGCAGTACTTC	CASSLWGGTGGVSYEQYF
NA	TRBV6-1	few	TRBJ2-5	TGTGCCAGCAGCTTCCGAGCGAGGTACCAAGAGACCCAGTACTTC	CASSFRARYQETQYF
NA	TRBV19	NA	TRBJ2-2	TGTGCCAGTAGTATATGGACGTCGAACACCGGGGAGCTGTTTTTT	CASSIWTSNTGELFF
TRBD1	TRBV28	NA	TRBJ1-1	TGTGCCAGCAGTGCCTGCCAGGGGGCGTTGAACACTGACGCTTTCTTT	CASSACQGALNTDAFF
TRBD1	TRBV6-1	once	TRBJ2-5	TGTGCCAGCAGTGCTAACAGGGGGCTCGGAGAGACCCAGTACTTC	CASSANRGLGETQYF
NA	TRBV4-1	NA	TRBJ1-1	TGCGCCAGCAGCCACAAGAAAGACACTGAAGCTTTCTTT	CASSHKKDTEAFF
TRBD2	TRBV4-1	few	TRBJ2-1	TGCGCCAGCAGCCAAGATTTTCGGGGGGGCTTCGATGAGCAGTTCTTC	CASSQDFRGGFDEQFF
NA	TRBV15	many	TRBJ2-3	TGTGCCACCAGCAGAGATCGAGGGGATACGCAGTATTTT	CATSRDRGDTQYF
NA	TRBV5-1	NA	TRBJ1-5	TGTGCCAGCAGCTTGAATTTGCAGGTCTGGCAGCCCCAGCATTTT	CASSLNLQVWQPQHF
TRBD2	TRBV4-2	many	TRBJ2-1	TGTGCCAGCAGCCAAGATGGGGCTAGCGGGAGCAATGAGCAGTTCTTC	CASSQDGASGSNEQFF
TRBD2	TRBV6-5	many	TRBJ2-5	TGTGCCAGCAGAAACCGACTAGCGGGGGCCCAAGAGACCCAGTACTTC	CASRNRLAGAQETQYF
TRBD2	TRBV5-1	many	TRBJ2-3	TGCGCCAGCAGCACAGGACTAGCCGTGGGTGGAGATACGCAGTATTTT	CASSTGLAVGGDTQYF
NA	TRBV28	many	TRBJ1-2	TGTGCCAGCAGTTTCAGCCGGGGCAGGTTCTATGGCTACACCTTC	CASSFSRGRFYGYTF
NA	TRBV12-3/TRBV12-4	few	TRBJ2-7	TGTGCCAGCAGTTCGTACAGGGCCGGGGAGCAGTACTTC	CASSSYRAGEQYF
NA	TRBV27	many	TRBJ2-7	TGTGCCAGCAGTTTAGCGGAGTCCTACGAGCAGTACTTC	CASSLAESYEQYF
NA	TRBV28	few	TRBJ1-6	TGTGCCAGCAGTTTAACTACGGGAGGAAATTCACCCCTCCACTTT	CASSLTTGGNSPLHF
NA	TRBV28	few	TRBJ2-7	TGTGCCAGCAGTGGGGGTGGAGTCCTCCCCTACGAGCAGTACTTC	CASSGGGVLPYEQYF